The entry that follows covers one T cell receptor beta chain sequence. TRB rearrangements were amplified by touch-down multiplex PCR with mixed TRB-A/B primers. Reprocessing the multiplex PCR reads, TCRdb reports a single entry for every CDR3 protein and omits DNA. Found here are 3,500 to 5,000 distinct CDR3 sequences; the top ten clones hold approximately 10%. TRB was amplified from about 260 ng of peripheral blood genomic DNA per sample. These data are taken from a study of T cell clusters in autoimmune cytopenias. Whole-study context: Per sample, median TRB depth was about 52,000 reads, yielding a median roughly 2,000 distinct clonotypes.

CDR1 is MNHEY and CDR2 is SMNVEV in the germline V gene (reference sequence). The CDR3 sequence is 18 residues long. This sample also appeared in a second study, on T cell repertoires in aging, cancer and after chemotherapy.

The clonotype originates from a human donor in good health. Material: peripheral blood. The chain has TRBV27 and TRBJ2-7; TCRdb's D gene call, TRBD1, goes unchecked for lack of DNA. The CDR3 here is CASSLSFFLGGLGYEQYF.